The present TCR beta chain was sequenced within a study of T-cell memory formation after mild COVID-19. This clonotype occurred many times. TCRdb re-derived calls from the 5' RACE reads in MiXCR, one entry per CDR3 protein. The sample consists of about 430,000 distinct CDR3 sequences, roughly 18% of them appearing once. Trimming removed 5 bases from V and 11 bases from J, with 22 bases in between. Germline V gene sequence: CDR1 SGHTA, CDR2 FQGNSA. The CDR3 runs 16 residues. The TCR was taken from a man between 18 and 29 years old who had mild COVID-19 (a few samples of this study predate the infection). Cell type and time point are not known. Material for sequencing was PBMCs or a T cell subset sorted from them (not recorded which). The rearrangement joins TRBV7-2 to TRBJ1-6; perhaps TRBD1 as D (6 bases). The CDR3 reads CASSTRRTAGLPPLHF. The CDR3 coding sequence is TGTGCCAGCAGCACCAGACGGACAGCAGGCTTGCCACCCCTCCACTTT.